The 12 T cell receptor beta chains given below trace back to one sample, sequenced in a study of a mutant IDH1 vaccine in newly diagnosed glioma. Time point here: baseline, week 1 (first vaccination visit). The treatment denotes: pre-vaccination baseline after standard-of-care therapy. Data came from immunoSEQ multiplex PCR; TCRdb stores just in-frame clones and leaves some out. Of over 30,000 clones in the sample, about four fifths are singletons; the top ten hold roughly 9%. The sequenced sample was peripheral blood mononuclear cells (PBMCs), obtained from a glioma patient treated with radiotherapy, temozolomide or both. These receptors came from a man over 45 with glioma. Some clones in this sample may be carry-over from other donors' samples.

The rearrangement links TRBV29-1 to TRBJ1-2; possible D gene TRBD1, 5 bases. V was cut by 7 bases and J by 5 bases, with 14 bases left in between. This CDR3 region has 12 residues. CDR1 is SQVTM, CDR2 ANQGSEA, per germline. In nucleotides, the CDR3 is TGCAGCGCCTTGGGGGGTCGTTATGGCTACACCTTC. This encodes CSALGGRYGYTF.

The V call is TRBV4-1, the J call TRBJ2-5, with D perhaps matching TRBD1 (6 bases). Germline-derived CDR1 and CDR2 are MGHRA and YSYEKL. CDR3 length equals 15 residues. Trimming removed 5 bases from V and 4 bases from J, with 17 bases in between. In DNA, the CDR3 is TGCGCCAGCAGCTTGCTCGGGACACCCCGAGAGACCCAGTACTTC. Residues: CASSLLGTPRETQYF.

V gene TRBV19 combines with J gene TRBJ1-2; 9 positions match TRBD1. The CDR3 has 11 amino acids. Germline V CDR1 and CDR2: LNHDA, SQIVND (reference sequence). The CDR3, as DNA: TGTGCGGTGGGACAGGGAGGTGGCTACACCTTC. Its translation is CAVGQGGGYTF.

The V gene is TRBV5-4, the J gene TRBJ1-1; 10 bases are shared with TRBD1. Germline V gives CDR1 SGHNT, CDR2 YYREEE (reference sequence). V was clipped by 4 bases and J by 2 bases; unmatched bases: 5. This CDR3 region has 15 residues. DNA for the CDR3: TGTGCCAGCAGCCCGTGGACAGGGGGAAACACTGAAGCTTTCTTT. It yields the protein CASSPWTGGNTEAFF.

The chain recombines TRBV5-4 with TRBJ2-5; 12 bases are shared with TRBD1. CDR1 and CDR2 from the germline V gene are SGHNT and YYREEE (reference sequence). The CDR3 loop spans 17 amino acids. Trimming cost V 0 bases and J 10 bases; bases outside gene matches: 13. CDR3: CASSLGTPGQGATCQYF. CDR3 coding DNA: TGTGCCAGCAGCTTGGGAACCCCGGGACAGGGGGCGACTTGCCAGTACTTC.

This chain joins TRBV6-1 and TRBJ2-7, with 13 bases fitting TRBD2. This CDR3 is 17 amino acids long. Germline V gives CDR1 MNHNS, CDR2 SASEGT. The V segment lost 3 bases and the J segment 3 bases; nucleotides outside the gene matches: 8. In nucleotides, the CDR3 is TGTGCCAGCAGTGAGTCGGGACTAGCGGGGCTTTTCTACGAGCAGTACTTC. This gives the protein CASSESGLAGLFYEQYF.

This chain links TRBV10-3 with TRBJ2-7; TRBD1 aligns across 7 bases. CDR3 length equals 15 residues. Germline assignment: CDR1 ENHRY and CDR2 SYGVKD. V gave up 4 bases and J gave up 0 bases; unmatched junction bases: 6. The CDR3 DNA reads TGTGCCATCAGTGCCCCGACAGGGTTCTCCTACGAGCAGTACTTC. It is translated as CAISAPTGFSYEQYF.

This chain's CDR3 is CASSLDGNQPQHF. In DNA, the CDR3 is TGCGCCAGCAGCTTGGATGGCAATCAGCCCCAGCATTTT. The chain recombines TRBV5-1 with TRBJ1-5; unclear D gene. Trimming stripped 0 bases from V and 2 bases from J, with 3 bases between. The CDR3 totals 13 residues. The germline gives CDR1 SGHRS, CDR2 YFSETQ.

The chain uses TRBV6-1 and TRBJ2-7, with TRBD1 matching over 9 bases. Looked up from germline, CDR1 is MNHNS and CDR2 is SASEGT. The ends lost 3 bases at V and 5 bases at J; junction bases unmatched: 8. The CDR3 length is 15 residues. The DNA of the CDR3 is TGTGCCAGCAGTGACTCGGGGACAGGGACCGACGAGCAGTACTTC. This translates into CASSDSGTGTDEQYF.

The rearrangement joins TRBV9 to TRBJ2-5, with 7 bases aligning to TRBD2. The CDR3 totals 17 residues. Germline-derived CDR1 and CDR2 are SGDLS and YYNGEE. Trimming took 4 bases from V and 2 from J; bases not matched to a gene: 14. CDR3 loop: CASSRGWGGKVQETQYF. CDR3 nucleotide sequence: TGTGCCAGCAGCCGAGGGTGGGGGGGGAAAGTACAAGAGACCCAGTACTTC.

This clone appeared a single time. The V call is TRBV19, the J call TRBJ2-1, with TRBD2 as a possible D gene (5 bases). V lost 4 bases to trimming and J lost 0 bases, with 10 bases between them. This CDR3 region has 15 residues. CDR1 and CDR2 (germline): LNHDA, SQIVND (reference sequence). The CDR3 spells CASSNRGNSYNEQFF. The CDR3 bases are TGTGCCAGTAGTAATCGAGGGAACTCCTACAATGAGCAGTTCTTC.

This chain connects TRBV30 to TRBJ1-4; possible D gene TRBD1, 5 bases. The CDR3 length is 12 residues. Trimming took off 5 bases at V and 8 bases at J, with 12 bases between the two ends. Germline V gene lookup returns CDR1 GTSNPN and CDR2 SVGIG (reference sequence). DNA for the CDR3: TGTGCCTGGGGCCGGGGGTCCGAAAAACTGTTTTTT. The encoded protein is CAWGRGSEKLFF.